Presented here are 21 T cell receptor beta chains from one specimen sequenced in a study of CD8+ T cells in alopecia areata. Investigators isolated RNA and reverse transcribed it into cDNA to act as the sequencing template. Measured with immunoSEQ multiplex PCR; TCRdb has only the in-frame clones, and not every one. This table has some 170,000 clones, approximately 62% appearing once. This sample comprised CD4+ T cells sorted from blood, obtained at week 0. Receptors originate from a human donor with alopecia areata.

The rearrangement uses TRBV7-8 and TRBJ2-3; D might be TRBD2 (7 bases). The V end lost 1 base, the J end lost 3 bases, and 14 bases lay between the germline ends. This CDR3 is 16 amino acids long. Germline CDR1 is SGHVS and CDR2 is FQNEAQ. The CDR3 nucleotides read TGTGCCAGCAGCTTAGGTATTGCGGGGGCGACAGATACGCAGTATTTT. Translated, it gives CASSLGIAGATDTQYF. Looking up the rest from reference TRBV7-8 and TRBJ2-3 gives the full variable domain: GAGVSQSPRYKVAKRGQDVALRCDPISGHVSLFWYQQALGQGPEFLTYFQNEAQLDKSGLPSDRFFAERPEGSVSTLKIQRTQQEDSAVYLCASSLGIAGATDTQYFGPGTRLTVL.

V gene TRBV29-1 combines with J gene TRBJ1-2, with TRBD1 matching over 7 bases. Looked up from germline, CDR1 is SQVTM and CDR2 is ANQGSEA. The CDR3 extends over 13 amino acids. V lost 5 bases and J lost 7; bases outside the gene matches: 10. In DNA, the CDR3 is TGCAGCGTTACCTTAGAACAGGGGTCTGGCTACACCTTC. Its protein is CSVTLEQGSGYTF.

For the CDR3, the DNA is TGTGCCAGCTCACCTCCGTCGTTAGGGACTGAAGCTTTCTTT. Amino acids: CASSPPSLGTEAFF. The chain joins TRBV18 to TRBJ1-1; D is ambiguous. There are 14 residues in the CDR3. Germline CDR1 and CDR2: KGHSH and LQKENI. V shed 3 bases and J shed 5 bases, with 13 bases lying between them.

The rearrangement joins TRBV7-2 to TRBJ1-1, with no clear D. V was pared by 2 bases and J by 4 bases, with 14 bases between. Germline lookup yields CDR1 SGHTA and CDR2 FQGNSA. CDR3 size: 15 residues. DNA of the CDR3: TGTGCCAGCAGCTTACCAGGTCTGCCGACCACTGAAGCTTTCTTT. Its protein is CASSLPGLPTTEAFF.

The chain is built from TRBV11-2 and TRBJ2-3; a weak D match, TRBD2 (5 bases). This CDR3 contains 13 residues. Germline V lookup: CDR1 SGHAT, CDR2 FQNNGV. Trimming took 3 bases from V and 2 from J, leaving 6 bases between them. The CDR3 DNA reads as TGTGCCAGCAGCTTCGGGGTCACAGATACGCAGTATTTT. It codes for CASSFGVTDTQYF.

This clone was seen a single time. The V and J genes are TRBV30 and TRBJ1-1, with TRBD1 matching 8 bases. Germline V CDR1 and CDR2: GTSNPN, SVGIG (reference sequence). The CDR3 is 14 residues long. Unmatched junction bases numbered 4, after V lost 0 bases and J lost 4 bases. The CDR3 nucleotides read TGTGCCTGGAGTGTAACAGGGGGTTTCACTGAAGCTTTCTTT. Protein sequence: CAWSVTGGFTEAFF. Full variable domain (outside the CDR3, taken from reference TRBV30 and TRBJ1-1): SQTIHQWPATLVQPVGSPLSLECTVEGTSNPNLYWYRQAAGRGLQLLFYSVGIGQISSEVPQNLSASRPQDRQFILSSKKLLLSDSGFYLCAWSVTGGFTEAFFGQGTRLTVV.

The chain has TRBV2 and TRBJ1-2; tentative D call: TRBD1 (6 bases). The length of the CDR3 is 14 residues. Germline V gene lookup returns CDR1 SNHLY and CDR2 FYNNEI. Trimming cost V 4 bases and J 6 bases, with 15 bases left between them. CDR3: CASSVQGRADGYTF. The CDR3 DNA is TGTGCCAGCAGTGTGCAGGGGCGCGCAGATGGCTACACCTTC.

This chain links TRBV29-1 with TRBJ2-1, with a tentative D call TRBD2 (5 bases). The V end lost 7 bases, the J end lost 0 bases, and 16 bases lay between the germline ends. Germline V lookup: CDR1 SQVTM, CDR2 ANQGSEA. The CDR3 runs to 15 residues. CDR3 protein: CSAGVSPSSYNEQFF. The CDR3 bases are TGCAGCGCCGGGGTTTCCCCTAGCTCCTACAATGAGCAGTTCTTC.

V and J are TRBV23-1 and TRBJ1-5; D is perhaps TRBD1 (6 bases). TRBV23-1 falls under the ORF class, with uncertain function. V was cut by 6 bases and J by 4 bases, with 10 bases left in between. The CDR3 is 13 amino acids. This CDR3 reads CASSNRENQPQHF. Written as DNA, the CDR3 is TGCGCCAGCAGCAACAGGGAAAATCAGCCCCAGCATTTT.

This clone showed up just a few times. V and J are TRBV29-1 and TRBJ2-3; 9 nucleotides match TRBD2. Trimming cost V 4 bases and J 6 bases; bases outside gene matches: 8. The germline V gene encodes CDR1 SQVTM and CDR2 ANQGSEA. The CDR3 is 14 amino acids. DNA of the CDR3: TGCAGCGTTGGGCTAGCGGGGACCCCCGATACGCAGTATTTT. Amino acids: CSVGLAGTPDTQYF.

The genes are TRBV29-1 and TRBJ1-2; D is perhaps TRBD1 (6 bases). Trimming removed 6 bases at V and 8 bases at J, with 13 bases between. Germline V gene sequence: CDR1 SQVTM, CDR2 ANQGSEA. CDR3 length equals 11 residues. For the CDR3, the DNA is TGCAGCGTCACAGGGTCCAGAGGCTACACCTTC. It specifies CSVTGSRGYTF.

The J gene is TRBJ2-1, the V gene TRBV18; D unclear. V lost 3 bases to trimming and J lost 0 bases, with 9 bases between them. Looked up from germline, CDR1 is KGHSH and CDR2 is LQKENI. The CDR3 has 15 residues. CDR3 DNA sequence: TGTGCCAGCTCACCTGCGGAGAGCTCCTACAATGAGCAGTTCTTC. Translating gives CASSPAESSYNEQFF.

This clone has only one observation. This chain uses TRBV27 with TRBJ2-2, with D uncertain. Germline assignment: CDR1 MNHEY and CDR2 SMNVEV (reference sequence). The length of the CDR3 is 12 residues. Trimming took off 11 bases at V and 0 bases at J, with 7 bases between the two ends. The CDR3 here is CAAATNTGELFF. CDR3 coding DNA: TGTGCCGCCGCGACGAACACCGGGGAGCTGTTTTTT.

This clone turned up a few times. This rearrangement joins TRBV2 to TRBJ1-4, with 7 bases aligning to TRBD1. V lost 6 bases, J lost 7 bases, and 5 bases stayed unmatched. Germline V lookup: CDR1 SNHLY, CDR2 FYNNEI. The CDR3 runs to 13 residues. In DNA, the CDR3 is TGTGCCAGCAGCAGGGGACAGCGTGAAAAACTGTTTTTT. It encodes CASSRGQREKLFF.

The V call is TRBV29-1, the J call TRBJ1-2; 7 positions agree with TRBD1. The CDR3 has 13 amino acids. CDR1 SQVTM and CDR2 ANQGSEA come from the germline V gene. With 4 bases clipped from V and 3 bases from J, the junction kept 5 bases outside the gene matches. CDR3 residues: CSVGAGTDYGYTF. In nucleotides, the CDR3 is TGCAGCGTTGGGGCCGGGACAGACTATGGCTACACCTTC.

This chain joins TRBV30 and TRBJ2-1; D is undetermined. Germline CDR1 and CDR2: GTSNPN and SVGIG (reference sequence). Trimming pared 5 bases from V and 6 bases from J, leaving 8 bases between. The CDR3 runs to 11 residues. The CDR3 spells CAWAIRNEQFF. DNA of the CDR3: TGTGCCTGGGCAATACGCAATGAGCAGTTCTTC.

The V call is TRBV30, the J call TRBJ2-2; D gene ambiguous. V dropped 2 bases and J dropped 7 bases, with 11 bases sitting between them. CDR1 and CDR2 from the germline V gene are GTSNPN and SVGIG (reference sequence). CDR3 length: 13 amino acids. CDR3 amino acids: CAWSNSVGGELFF. The CDR3 nucleotides are TGTGCCTGGAGTAATTCGGTGGGCGGGGAGCTGTTTTTT.

This sequence joins TRBV29-1 and TRBJ1-1; D is unclear. This CDR3 spans 13 amino acids. Germline-derived CDR1 and CDR2 are SQVTM and ANQGSEA. The V and J ends lost 6 bases and 0 bases respectively, with 11 bases between them. The chain's CDR3 is CSVLTIMNTEAFF. CDR3 bases: TGCAGCGTACTTACCATCATGAACACTGAAGCTTTCTTT.

This rearrangement joins TRBV7-3 to TRBJ2-5; D possibly corresponds to TRBD2 (5 bases). The germline CDR1 and CDR2 sequences are SGHTA and FQGTGA. Trimming cost V 5 bases and J 2 bases, with 9 bases left between them. The CDR3 is made up of 13 amino acids. The CDR3, as DNA: TGTGCCAGCAGCCCTGGCGGGCAAGAGACCCAGTACTTC. It is translated as CASSPGGQETQYF.

The chain recombines TRBV6-5 with TRBJ2-7, with D possibly TRBD2 on 5 matching bases. This CDR3 comprises 13 residues. With 6 bases removed from V and 7 bases from J, the gap between germline ends came to 16 bases. Germline V CDR1 and CDR2: MNHEY, SVGAGI. CDR3 region: CASREYGVGEQYF. CDR3 DNA sequence: TGTGCCAGCAGAGAGTACGGGGTGGGGGAGCAGTACTTC.

In this sample, this clone turned up a few times. The V gene is TRBV29-1, the J gene TRBJ1-1; 9 bases align to TRBD1. V lost 0 bases, J lost 5 bases, and 13 bases stayed unmatched. Germline V CDR1 and CDR2: SQVTM, ANQGSEA. The CDR3 has 17 amino acids. The CDR3 loop reads CSVEDSGQGSGGTEAFF. CDR3 nucleotide sequence: TGCAGCGTTGAAGATTCGGGACAGGGCTCAGGAGGGACTGAAGCTTTCTTT. The entire variable domain, with the rest obtained from reference TRBV29-1 and TRBJ1-1, is as follows: SAVISQKPSRDICQRGTSLTIQCQVDSQVTMMFWYRQQPGQSLTLIATANQGSEATYESGFVIDKFPISRPNLTFSTLTVSNMSPEDSSIYLCSVEDSGQGSGGTEAFFGQGTRLTVV.